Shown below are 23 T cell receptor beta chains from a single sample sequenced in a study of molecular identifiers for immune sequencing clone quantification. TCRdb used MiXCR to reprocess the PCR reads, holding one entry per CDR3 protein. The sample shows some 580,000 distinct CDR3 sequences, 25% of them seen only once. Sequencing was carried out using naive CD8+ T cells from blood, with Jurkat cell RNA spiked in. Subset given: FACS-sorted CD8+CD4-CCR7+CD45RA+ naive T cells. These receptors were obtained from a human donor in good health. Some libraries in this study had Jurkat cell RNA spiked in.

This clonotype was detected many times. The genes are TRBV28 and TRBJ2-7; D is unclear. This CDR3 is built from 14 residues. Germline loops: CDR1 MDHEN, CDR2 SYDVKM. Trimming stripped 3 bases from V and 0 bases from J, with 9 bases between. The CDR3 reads CASSFMWSSYEQYF. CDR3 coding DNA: TGTGCCAGCAGTTTTATGTGGAGCTCCTACGAGCAGTACTTC.

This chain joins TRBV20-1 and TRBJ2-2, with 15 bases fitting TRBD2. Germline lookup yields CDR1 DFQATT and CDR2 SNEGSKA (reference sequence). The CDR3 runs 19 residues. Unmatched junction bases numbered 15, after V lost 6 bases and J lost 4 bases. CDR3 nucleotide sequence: TGCAGTGCCCAAGGGAGAACAGGACTAGCGGGAGGGCGCACCGGGGAGCTGTTTTTT. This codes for CSAQGRTGLAGGRTGELFF.

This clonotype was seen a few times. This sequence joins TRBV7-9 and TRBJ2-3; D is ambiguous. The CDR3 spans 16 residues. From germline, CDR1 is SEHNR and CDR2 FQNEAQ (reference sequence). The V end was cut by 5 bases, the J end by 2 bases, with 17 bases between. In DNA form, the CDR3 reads TGTGCCAGCAGCATTAGCCCCCAGGAAAACACAGATACGCAGTATTTT. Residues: CASSISPQENTDTQYF.

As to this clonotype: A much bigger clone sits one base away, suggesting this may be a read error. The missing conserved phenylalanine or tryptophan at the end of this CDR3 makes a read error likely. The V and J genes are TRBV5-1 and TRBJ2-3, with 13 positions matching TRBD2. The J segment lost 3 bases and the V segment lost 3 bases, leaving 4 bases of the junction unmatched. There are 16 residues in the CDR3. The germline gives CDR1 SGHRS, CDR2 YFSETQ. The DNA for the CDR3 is TGCGCCAGCAGCTACGGACTAGCGGGAGTAACAGATACGCAGTATTAT. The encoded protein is CASSYGLAGVTDTQYY.

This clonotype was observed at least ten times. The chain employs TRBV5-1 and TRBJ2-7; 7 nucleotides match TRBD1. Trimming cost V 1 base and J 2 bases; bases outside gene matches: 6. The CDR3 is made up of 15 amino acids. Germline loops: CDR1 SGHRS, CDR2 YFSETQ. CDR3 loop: CASSLLPGQTYEQYF. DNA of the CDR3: TGCGCCAGCAGCTTGCTACCGGGACAGACCTACGAGCAGTACTTC.

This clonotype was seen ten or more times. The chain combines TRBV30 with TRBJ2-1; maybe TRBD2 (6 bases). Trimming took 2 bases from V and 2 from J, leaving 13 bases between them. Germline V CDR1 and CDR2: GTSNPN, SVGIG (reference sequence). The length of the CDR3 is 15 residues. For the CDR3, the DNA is TGTGCCTGGAGTTTTGCGGGGACTCCCTACAATGAGCAGTTCTTC. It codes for CAWSFAGTPYNEQFF.

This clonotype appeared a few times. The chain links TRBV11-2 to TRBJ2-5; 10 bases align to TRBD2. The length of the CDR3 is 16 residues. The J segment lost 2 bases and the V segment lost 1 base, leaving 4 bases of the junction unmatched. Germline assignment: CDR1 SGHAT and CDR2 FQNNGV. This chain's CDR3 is CASSLASGGTQETQYF. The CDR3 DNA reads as TGTGCCAGCAGCTTAGCTAGCGGGGGAACACAAGAGACCCAGTACTTC.

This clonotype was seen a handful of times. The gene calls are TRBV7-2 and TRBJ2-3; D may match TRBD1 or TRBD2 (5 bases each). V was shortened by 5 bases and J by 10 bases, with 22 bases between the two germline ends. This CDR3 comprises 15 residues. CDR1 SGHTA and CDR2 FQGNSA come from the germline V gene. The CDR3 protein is CASSGDGTDSEPQYF. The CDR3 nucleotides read TGTGCCAGCAGCGGTGACGGGACGGATAGTGAACCGCAGTATTTT.

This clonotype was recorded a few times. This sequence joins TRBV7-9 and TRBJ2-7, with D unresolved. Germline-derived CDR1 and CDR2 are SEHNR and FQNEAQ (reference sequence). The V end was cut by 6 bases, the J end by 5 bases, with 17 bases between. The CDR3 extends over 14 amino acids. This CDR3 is CASSQRLEPNEQYF. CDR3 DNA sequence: TGTGCCAGCAGTCAACGACTCGAACCCAACGAGCAGTACTTC.

The CDR3 protein is CASRNPEAFF. The CDR3, as DNA: TGTGCCAGCAGAAACCCTGAAGCTTTCTTT. This chain connects TRBV6-6 to TRBJ1-1; D is uncertain. Trimming pared 6 bases from V and 6 bases from J, leaving 5 bases between. In germline, CDR1 is MNHNY, CDR2 SVGAGI (reference sequence). The CDR3 runs to 10 residues.

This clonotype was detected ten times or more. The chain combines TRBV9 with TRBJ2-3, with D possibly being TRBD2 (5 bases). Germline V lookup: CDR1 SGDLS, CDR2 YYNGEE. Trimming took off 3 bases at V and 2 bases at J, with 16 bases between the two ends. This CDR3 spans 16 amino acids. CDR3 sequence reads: CASSDRAVLTTDTQYF. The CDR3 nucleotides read TGTGCCAGCAGCGATCGAGCGGTACTAACCACAGATACGCAGTATTTT.

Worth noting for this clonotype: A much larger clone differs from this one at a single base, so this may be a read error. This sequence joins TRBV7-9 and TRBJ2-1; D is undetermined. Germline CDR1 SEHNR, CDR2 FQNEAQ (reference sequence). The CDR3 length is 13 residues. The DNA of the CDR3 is TGTGCCAGCGGCTTAGTACAAACCAATGAGCAGTTCTTC. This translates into CASGLVQTNEQFF.

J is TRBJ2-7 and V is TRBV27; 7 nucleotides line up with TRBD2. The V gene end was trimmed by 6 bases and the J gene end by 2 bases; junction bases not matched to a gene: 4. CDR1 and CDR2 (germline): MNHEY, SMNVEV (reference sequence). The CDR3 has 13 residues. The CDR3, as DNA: TGTGCCAGCAGACCGGGACTAACCTACGAGCAGTACTTC. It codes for CASRPGLTYEQYF.

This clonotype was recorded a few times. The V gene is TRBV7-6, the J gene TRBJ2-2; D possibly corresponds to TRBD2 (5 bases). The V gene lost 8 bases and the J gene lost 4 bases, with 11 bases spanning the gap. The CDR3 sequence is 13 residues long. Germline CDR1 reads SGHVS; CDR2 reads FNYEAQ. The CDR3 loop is CASRTGITGELFF. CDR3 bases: TGTGCCAGCCGAACGGGAATCACCGGGGAGCTGTTTTTT.

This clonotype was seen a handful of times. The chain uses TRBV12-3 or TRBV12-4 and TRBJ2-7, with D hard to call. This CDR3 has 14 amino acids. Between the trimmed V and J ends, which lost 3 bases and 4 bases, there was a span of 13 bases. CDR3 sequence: CASSFGAQGYEQYF. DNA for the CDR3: TGTGCCAGCAGTTTTGGTGCCCAAGGGTACGAGCAGTACTTC.

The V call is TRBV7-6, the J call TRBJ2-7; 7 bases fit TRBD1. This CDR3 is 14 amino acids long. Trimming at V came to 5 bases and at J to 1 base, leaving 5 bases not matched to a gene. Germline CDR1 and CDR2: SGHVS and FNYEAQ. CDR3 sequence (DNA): TGTGCCAGCAGCCCCTTCAGGGGGTCCTACGAGCAGTACTTC. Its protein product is CASSPFRGSYEQYF.

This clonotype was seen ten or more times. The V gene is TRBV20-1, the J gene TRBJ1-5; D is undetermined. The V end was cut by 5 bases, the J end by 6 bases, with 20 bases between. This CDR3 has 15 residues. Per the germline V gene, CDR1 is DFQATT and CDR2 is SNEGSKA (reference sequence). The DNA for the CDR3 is TGCAGTGCTCAGGAGAGGGTATCGACCTTTCAGCCCCAGCATTTT. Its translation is CSAQERVSTFQPQHF.

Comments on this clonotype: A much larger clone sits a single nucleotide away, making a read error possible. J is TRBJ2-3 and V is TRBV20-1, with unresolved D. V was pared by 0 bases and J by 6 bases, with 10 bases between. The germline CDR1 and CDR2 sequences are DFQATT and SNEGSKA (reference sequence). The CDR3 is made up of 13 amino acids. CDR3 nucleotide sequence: TGCAGTGCTAGAGATTTCAATGGCGATACGCAGTATTTT. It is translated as CSARDFNGDTQYF.

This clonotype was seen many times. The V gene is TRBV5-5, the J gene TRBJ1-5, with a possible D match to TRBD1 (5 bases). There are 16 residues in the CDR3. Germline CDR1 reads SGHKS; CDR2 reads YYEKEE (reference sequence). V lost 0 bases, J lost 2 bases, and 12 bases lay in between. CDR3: CASSLEGAWGNQPQHF. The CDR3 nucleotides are TGTGCCAGCAGCTTGGAAGGGGCTTGGGGCAATCAGCCCCAGCATTTT.

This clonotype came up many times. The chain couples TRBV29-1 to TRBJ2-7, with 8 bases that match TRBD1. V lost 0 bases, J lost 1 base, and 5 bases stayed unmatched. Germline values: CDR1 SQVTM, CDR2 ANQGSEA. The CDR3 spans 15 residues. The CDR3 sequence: CSVEDMQGASYEQYF. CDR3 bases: TGCAGCGTTGAAGATATGCAGGGGGCTTCCTACGAGCAGTACTTC.

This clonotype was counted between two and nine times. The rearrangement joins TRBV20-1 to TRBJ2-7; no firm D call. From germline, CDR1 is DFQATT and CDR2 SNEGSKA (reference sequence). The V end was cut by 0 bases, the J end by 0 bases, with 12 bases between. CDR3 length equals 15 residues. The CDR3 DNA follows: TGCAGTGCTAGAGACCTTAATCTCCCCTCCTACGAGCAGTACTTC. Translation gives CSARDLNLPSYEQYF.

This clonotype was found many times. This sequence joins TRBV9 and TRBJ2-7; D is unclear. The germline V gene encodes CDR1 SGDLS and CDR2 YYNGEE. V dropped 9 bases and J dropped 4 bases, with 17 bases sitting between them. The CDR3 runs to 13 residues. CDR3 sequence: CATYLQGKYEQYF. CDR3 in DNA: TGTGCCACCTATCTTCAAGGAAAGTACGAGCAGTACTTC. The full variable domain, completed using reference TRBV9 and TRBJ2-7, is DSGVTQTPKHLITATGQRVTLRCSPRSGDLSVYWYQQSLDQGLQFLIQYYNGEERAKGNILERFSAQQFPDLHSELNLSSLELGDSALYFCATYLQGKYEQYFGPGTRLTVT.

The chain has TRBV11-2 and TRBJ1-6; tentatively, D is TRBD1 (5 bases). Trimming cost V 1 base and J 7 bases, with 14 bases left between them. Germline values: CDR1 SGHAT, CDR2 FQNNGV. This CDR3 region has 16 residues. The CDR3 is CASSLVGVTNNSPLHF. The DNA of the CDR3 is TGTGCCAGCAGCTTAGTAGGGGTTACGAACAATTCACCCCTCCACTTT.